These 12 T cell receptor beta chains were sequenced from one sample in a study of T cells in localized non-small cell lung cancer. Clones were read by immunoSEQ multiplex PCR, and TCRdb kept only the in-frame ones, dropping some. The sample carries roughly 35,000 clones, around 93% recorded once. This sample comprised peripheral blood, obtained before any cancer treatment. Receptor source: a female donor older than 55 with stage I lung adenocarcinoma.

The chain employs TRBV7-2 and TRBJ2-5; D is unresolved. The CDR3 is 16 residues long. V was pared by 1 base and J by 3 bases, with 15 bases between. Germline CDR1 SGHTA, CDR2 FQGNSA. CDR3 sequence reads: CASSLVGPGRKETQYF. The CDR3 DNA sequence: TGTGCCAGCAGCTTAGTCGGGCCCGGACGGAAAGAGACCCAGTACTTC. The full variable domain, with the rest looked up from reference TRBV7-2 and TRBJ2-5, is GAGVSQSPSNKVTEKGKDVELRCDPISGHTALYWYRQSLGQGLEFLIYFQGNSAPDKSGLPSDRFSAERTGGSVSTLTIQRTQQEDSAVYLCASSLVGPGRKETQYFGPGTRLLVL.

The chain has TRBV19 and TRBJ2-4, with 13 bases fitting TRBD2. V lost 6 bases to trimming and J lost 0 bases; unmatched junction nucleotides: 5. The CDR3 length is 17 residues. Germline CDR1 LNHDA, CDR2 SQIVND (reference sequence). CDR3 sequence (DNA): TGTGCCAGTAGCGGTAGACTAGCGGGAGGAGCCAAAAACATTCAGTACTTC. It codes for CASSGRLAGGAKNIQYF.

The chain employs TRBV6-6 and TRBJ2-3; 7 bases map to TRBD1. The CDR3 is made up of 14 amino acids. Germline CDR1 reads MNHNY; CDR2 reads SVGAGI (reference sequence). V shed 5 bases and J 2 bases; nucleotides not matched to a gene: 4. CDR3 amino acids: CASSPGQSTDTQYF. CDR3 sequence (DNA): TGTGCCAGCAGTCCGGGACAGTCCACAGATACGCAGTATTTT.

The rearrangement uses TRBV10-3 and TRBJ2-3, with D hard to call. Trimming shortened V by 0 bases and J by 0 bases, and 13 bases separated the two germline ends. This CDR3 has 17 residues. The germline V gene encodes CDR1 ENHRY and CDR2 SYGVKD. This CDR3 is CAISESSGKASTDTQYF. The CDR3 nucleotides are TGTGCCATCAGTGAGTCGTCAGGAAAGGCTAGCACAGATACGCAGTATTTT.

The chain employs TRBV28 and TRBJ1-2; 8 bases fit TRBD1. V lost 5 bases, J lost 5 bases, and 13 bases stayed unmatched. The CDR3 runs to 16 residues. CDR1 and CDR2 from the germline V gene are MDHEN and SYDVKM. The CDR3 protein is CASSRPGQESSYGYTF. The CDR3 DNA is TGTGCCAGCAGTCGTCCGGGACAGGAGTCGTCGTATGGCTACACCTTC.

This rearrangement joins TRBV6-4 to TRBJ1-1; possibly TRBD1 for D (6 bases). Trimming shortened V by 6 bases and J by 3 bases, and 14 bases separated the two germline ends. The CDR3 sequence is 14 residues long. CDR1 is MRHNA, CDR2 SNTAGT, per germline. CDR3 sequence reads: CASRDSSEDTEAFF. Written as DNA, the CDR3 is TGTGCCAGCAGGGACAGCTCAGAGGACACTGAAGCTTTCTTT.

V gene TRBV27 combines with J gene TRBJ1-2; maybe TRBD1 (5 bases). There are 14 residues in the CDR3. Trimming shortened V by 3 bases and J by 0 bases, and 8 bases separated the two germline ends. The germline CDR1 and CDR2 sequences are MNHEY and SMNVEV (reference sequence). CDR3 in amino acids: CASSLSGPNYGYTF. In DNA, the CDR3 is TGTGCCAGCAGTTTGTCGGGACCTAACTATGGCTACACCTTC.

As to this clone: A read error may account for a junction end that differs from germline. This CDR3 is also generated by other DNA sequences in the sample. This chain uses TRBV19 with TRBJ1-1; TRBD1 might be the D (6 bases). This CDR3 has 13 residues. CDR1 and CDR2 from the germline V gene are LNHDA and SQIVND (reference sequence). CDR3 sequence reads: CASSSPGDTEAFF. Here the CDR3 DNA reads TGCGCCAGCAGTTCTCCAGGGGACACTGAAGCTTTCTTT. The full variable domain, with the rest looked up from reference TRBV19 and TRBJ1-1, is DGGITQSPKYLFRKEGQNVTLSCEQNLNHDAMYWYRQDPGQGLRLIYYSQIVNDFQKGDIAEGYSVSREKKESFPLTVTSAQKNPTAFYLCASSSPGDTEAFFGQGTRLTVV.

This chain connects TRBV4-1 to TRBJ1-2; TRBD1 is a possible D gene (5 bases). CDR3 size: 14 residues. Trimming cost V 0 bases and J 3 bases, with 8 bases left between them. The germline V gene encodes CDR1 MGHRA and CDR2 YSYEKL. The DNA for the CDR3 is TGCGCCAGCAGCCAAGATGAGGGGTACTATGGCTACACCTTC. As protein: CASSQDEGYYGYTF.

The gene calls are TRBV15 and TRBJ1-5, with D possibly matching TRBD1 (6 bases). Trimming shortened V by 0 bases and J by 2 bases, and 11 bases separated the two germline ends. The CDR3 is 16 amino acids. Germline V gene sequence: CDR1 LNHNV, CDR2 YYDKDF (reference sequence). In DNA form, the CDR3 reads TGTGCCACCAGCAGAGATGGGGGGGCAGGCAATCAGCCCCAGCATTTT. This sequence encodes CATSRDGGAGNQPQHF.

V gene TRBV11-3 combines with J gene TRBJ2-7; tentatively, D is TRBD1 (5 bases). CDR3 length: 15 residues. V lost 5 bases to trimming and J lost 3 bases, with 17 bases between them. Germline CDR1 SGHNT, CDR2 YENEEA. CDR3 sequence: CASSPSRGAVYEQYF. The CDR3 DNA reads TGTGCCAGCAGCCCGTCGCGTGGGGCCGTCTACGAGCAGTACTTC.

The gene calls are TRBV7-3 and TRBJ2-1; 8 nucleotides agree with TRBD2. The CDR3 loop spans 15 amino acids. Germline CDR1 reads SGHTA; CDR2 reads FQGTGA. The V segment lost 3 bases and the J segment 4 bases; nucleotides outside the gene matches: 5. The CDR3 here is CASSFSGMRYNEQFF. Here the CDR3 DNA reads TGTGCCAGCAGCTTTAGCGGGATGCGGTACAATGAGCAGTTCTTC.